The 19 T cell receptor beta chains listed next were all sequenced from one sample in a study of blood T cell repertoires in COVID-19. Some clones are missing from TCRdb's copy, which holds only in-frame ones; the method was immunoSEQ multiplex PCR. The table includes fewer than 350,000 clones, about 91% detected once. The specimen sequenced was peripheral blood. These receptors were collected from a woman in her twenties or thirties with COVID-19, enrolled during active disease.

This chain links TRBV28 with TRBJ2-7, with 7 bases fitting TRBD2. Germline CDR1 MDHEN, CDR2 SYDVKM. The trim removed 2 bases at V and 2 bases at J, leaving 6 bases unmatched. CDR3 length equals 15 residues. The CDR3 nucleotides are TGTGCCAGCAGTTTAGGGCGGCTAGCGGCCTACGAGCAGTACGTC. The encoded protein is CASSLGRLAAYEQYV.

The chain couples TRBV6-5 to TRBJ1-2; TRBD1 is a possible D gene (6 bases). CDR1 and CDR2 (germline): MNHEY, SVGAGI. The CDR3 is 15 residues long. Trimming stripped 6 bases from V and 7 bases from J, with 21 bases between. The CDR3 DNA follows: TGTGCCAGCAGGAAAAGCAGGGGTAATTTCATTGGCTACACCTTC. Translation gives CASRKSRGNFIGYTF.

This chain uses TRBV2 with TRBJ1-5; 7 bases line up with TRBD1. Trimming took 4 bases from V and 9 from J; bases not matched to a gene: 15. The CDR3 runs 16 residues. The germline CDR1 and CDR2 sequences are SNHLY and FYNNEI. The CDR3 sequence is CASSVEGGRGVWPQHF. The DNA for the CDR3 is TGTGCCAGCAGTGTAGAGGGGGGCAGGGGGGTCTGGCCCCAGCATTTT.

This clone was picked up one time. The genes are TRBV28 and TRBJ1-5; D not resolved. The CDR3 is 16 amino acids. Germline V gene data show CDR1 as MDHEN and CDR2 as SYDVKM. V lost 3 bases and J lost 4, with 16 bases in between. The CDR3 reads CASSFPGRGRNQPQHF. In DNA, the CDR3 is TGTGCCAGCAGTTTCCCCGGACGGGGTAGGAATCAGCCCCAGCATTTT.

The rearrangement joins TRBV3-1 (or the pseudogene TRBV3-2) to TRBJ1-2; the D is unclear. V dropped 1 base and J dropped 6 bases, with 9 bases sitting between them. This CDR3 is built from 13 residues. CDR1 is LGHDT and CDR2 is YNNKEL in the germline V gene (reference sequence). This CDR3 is CASSQAGLNGYTF. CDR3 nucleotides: TGTGCCAGCAGCCAAGCGGGGTTGAATGGCTACACCTTC.

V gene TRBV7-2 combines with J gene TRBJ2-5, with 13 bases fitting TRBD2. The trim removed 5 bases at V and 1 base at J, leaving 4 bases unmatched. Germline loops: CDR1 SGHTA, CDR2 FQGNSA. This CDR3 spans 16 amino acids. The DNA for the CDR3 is TGTGCCAGCAGCGGACTAGCGGGGGTCATCCAAGAGACCCAGTACTTC. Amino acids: CASSGLAGVIQETQYF.

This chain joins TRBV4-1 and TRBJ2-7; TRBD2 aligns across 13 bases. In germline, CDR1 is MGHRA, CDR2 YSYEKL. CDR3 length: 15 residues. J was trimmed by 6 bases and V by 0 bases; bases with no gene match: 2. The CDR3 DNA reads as TGCGCCAGCAGCCAAGAACTAGCGGGGGGGCGCGAGCAGTACTTC. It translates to CASSQELAGGREQYF.

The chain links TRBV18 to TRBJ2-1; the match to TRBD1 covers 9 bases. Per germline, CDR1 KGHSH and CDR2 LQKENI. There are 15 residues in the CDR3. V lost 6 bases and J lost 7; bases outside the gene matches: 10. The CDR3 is CASSLGTGFLNEQFF. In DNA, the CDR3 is TGTGCCAGCTCTCTTGGGACAGGGTTTTTAAATGAGCAGTTCTTC.

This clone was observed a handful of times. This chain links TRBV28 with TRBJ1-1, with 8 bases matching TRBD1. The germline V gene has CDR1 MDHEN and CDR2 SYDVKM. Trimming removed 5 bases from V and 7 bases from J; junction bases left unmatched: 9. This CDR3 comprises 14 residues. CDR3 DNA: TGTGCCAGCAGTCGTAGGCAGGGGGCGTTTGAAGCTTTCTTT. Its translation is CASSRRQGAFEAFF. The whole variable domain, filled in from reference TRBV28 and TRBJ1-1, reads DVKVTQSSRYLVKRTGEKVFLECVQDMDHENMFWYRQDPGLGLRLIYFSYDVKMKEKGDIPEGYSVSREKKERFSLILESASTNQTSMYLCASSRRQGAFEAFFGQGTRLTVV.

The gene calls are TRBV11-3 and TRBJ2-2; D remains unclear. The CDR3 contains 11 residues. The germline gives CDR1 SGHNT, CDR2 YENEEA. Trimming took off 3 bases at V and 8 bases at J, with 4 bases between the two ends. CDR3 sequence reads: CASSLSGELFF. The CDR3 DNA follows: TGTGCCAGCAGCTTGTCTGGGGAGCTGTTTTTT.

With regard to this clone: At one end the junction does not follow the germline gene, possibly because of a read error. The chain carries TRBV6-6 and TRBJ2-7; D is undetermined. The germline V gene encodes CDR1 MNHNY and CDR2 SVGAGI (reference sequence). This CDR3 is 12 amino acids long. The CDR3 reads CASGKERPSLFF. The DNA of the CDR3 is TGTGCCAGCGGCAAGGAGCGACCGTCTCTGTTCTTC.

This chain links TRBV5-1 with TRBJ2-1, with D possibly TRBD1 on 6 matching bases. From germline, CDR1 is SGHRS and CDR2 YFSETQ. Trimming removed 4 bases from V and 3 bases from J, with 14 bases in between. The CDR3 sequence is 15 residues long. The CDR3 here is CASSAETGRYNEQFF. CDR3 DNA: TGCGCCAGCAGCGCCGAGACAGGTCGCTACAATGAGCAGTTCTTC.

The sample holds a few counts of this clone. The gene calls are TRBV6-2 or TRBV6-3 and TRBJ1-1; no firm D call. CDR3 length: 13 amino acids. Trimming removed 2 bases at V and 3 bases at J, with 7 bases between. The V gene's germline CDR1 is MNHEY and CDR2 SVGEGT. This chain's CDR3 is CASSYARDTEAFF. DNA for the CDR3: TGTGCCAGCAGTTACGCACGGGACACTGAAGCTTTCTTT.

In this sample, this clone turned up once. CDR3 nucleotides: TGTGCCAGCAGTTCTGGTTCTATTTATAGCAATCAGCCCCAGCATTTT. This sequence encodes CASSSGSIYSNQPQHF. The rearrangement joins TRBV28 to TRBJ1-5; D remains unclear. The CDR3 contains 16 residues. Germline lookup yields CDR1 MDHEN and CDR2 SYDVKM. Trimming removed 4 bases at V and 0 bases at J, with 13 bases between.

The CDR3 loop reads CASSFLTGELFF. In DNA form, the CDR3 reads TGTGCCAGCAGCTTTCTAACCGGGGAGCTGTTTTTT. The chain combines TRBV7-6 with TRBJ2-2, with no clear D. Trimming removed 3 bases from V and 5 bases from J, with 4 bases in between. Looked up from germline, CDR1 is SGHVS and CDR2 is FNYEAQ. There are 12 residues in the CDR3. Combining the CDR3 with reference TRBV7-6 and TRBJ2-2 gives the whole variable domain GAGVSQSPRYKVTKRGQDVALRCDPISGHVSLYWYRQALGQGPEFLTYFNYEAQQDKSGLPNDRFSAERPEGSISTLTIQRTEQRDSAMYRCASSFLTGELFFGEGSRLTVL.

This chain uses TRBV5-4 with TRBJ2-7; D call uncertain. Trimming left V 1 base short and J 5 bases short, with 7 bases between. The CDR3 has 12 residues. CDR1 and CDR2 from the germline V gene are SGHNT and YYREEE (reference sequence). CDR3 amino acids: CASSLTANEQYF. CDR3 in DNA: TGTGCCAGCAGCTTGACAGCCAACGAGCAGTACTTC.

The CDR3 loop reads CASSLGGAGSYTQYF. Here the CDR3 DNA reads TGTGCCAGCAGCTTAGGCGGAGCGGGGTCCTATACGCAGTATTTT. J is TRBJ2-3 and V is TRBV7-2; 7 nucleotides line up with TRBD2. J gave up 7 bases and V 1 base, and 8 bases lay outside the gene matches. Germline V lookup: CDR1 SGHTA, CDR2 FQGNSA. This CDR3 is 15 amino acids long. The variable domain in full, with the rest retrieved from reference TRBV7-2 and TRBJ2-3, is GAGVSQSPSNKVTEKGKDVELRCDPISGHTALYWYRQSLGQGLEFLIYFQGNSAPDKSGLPSDRFSAERTGGSVSTLTIQRTQQEDSAVYLCASSLGGAGSYTQYFGPGTRLTVL.

Here the CDR3 DNA reads TGTGCCAGCAGCCCCGGGGGGGTCATTGGAGATACGCAGTATTTT. Translated, it gives CASSPGGVIGDTQYF. The V call is TRBV7-7, the J call TRBJ2-3; 8 nucleotides agree with TRBD2. CDR1 and CDR2 from the germline V gene are SSHAT and FNYEAQ (reference sequence). V lost 5 bases and J lost 5; bases outside the gene matches: 9. This CDR3 comprises 15 residues.

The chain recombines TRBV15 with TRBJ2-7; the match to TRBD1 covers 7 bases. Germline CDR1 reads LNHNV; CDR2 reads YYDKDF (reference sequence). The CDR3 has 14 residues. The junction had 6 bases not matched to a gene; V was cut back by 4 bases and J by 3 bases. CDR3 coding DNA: TGTGCCACCAGCACAGGGACAGCGATCTACGAGCAGTACGTC. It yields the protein CATSTGTAIYEQYV.